The 31 T cell receptor beta chains in this list originate from one sample, sequenced in a study of blood T cell repertoires in COVID-19 (TCRdb year 2020). Library preparation used the immunoSEQ multiplex PCR assay. TCRdb took over this immuneACCESS table, retaining in-frame rearrangements with V and J assigned. Such tables are incomplete; in checked studies, under half of the missing clones stem from an unresolved V gene, and the remainder is unexplained. The sample contains hundreds of thousands of clones, around 87% of them found a single time. The ten biggest clones cover around 0.96% of the sample. The sample comprised peripheral blood. Receptors were obtained from a woman aged 40 to 49 with COVID-19, enrolled during active disease.

V usage is TRBV6-2 or TRBV6-3 and J usage is TRBJ2-5, with a possible D match to TRBD2 (5 bases). The CDR3 consists of 13 residues. Deletions cut 6 bases from V and 4 bases from J, with 12 bases between. Germline assignment: CDR1 MNHEY and CDR2 SVGEGT. CDR3 coding DNA: TGTGCCAGCAGCTCCCCCGCGGGAGAGACCCAGTACTTC. Translation gives CASSSPAGETQYF.

The chain links TRBV10-1 to TRBJ1-1; tentative D call: TRBD1 (5 bases). The CDR3 loop spans 15 amino acids. CDR1 is WNHNN, CDR2 SYGVQD, per germline (reference sequence). Trimming took off 4 bases at V and 4 bases at J, with 16 bases between the two ends. CDR3 sequence: CASSGRGASTTEAFF. CDR3 nucleotides: TGCGCCAGCAGTGGAAGGGGCGCTTCTACCACTGAAGCTTTCTTT.

This clone was recorded only once. The chain joins TRBV7-2 to TRBJ2-1, with D maybe TRBD2 (7 bases). This CDR3 has 15 amino acids. Per the germline V gene, CDR1 is SGHTA and CDR2 is FQGNSA. V was clipped by 0 bases and J by 7 bases, with 13 bases between them. The DNA of the CDR3 is TGTGCCAGCAGCTTAGCGGGGGGGCCGGGGAATGAGCAGTTCTTC. This translates into CASSLAGGPGNEQFF.

The chain couples TRBV6-2 or TRBV6-3 to TRBJ2-5; 7 nucleotides line up with TRBD1. This CDR3 spans 14 amino acids. Germline trimming cut 6 bases from V and 2 bases from J; bases unmatched to any gene: 6. Germline V gene lookup returns CDR1 MNHEY and CDR2 SVGEGT. This CDR3 reads CASSNWDSQETQYF. The DNA of the CDR3 is TGTGCCAGCAGCAACTGGGACAGTCAAGAGACCCAGTACTTC.

This clone was observed a single time. This chain uses TRBV28 with TRBJ1-6; 7 nucleotides align to TRBD1. This CDR3 spans 15 amino acids. V trimming: 5 bases; J trimming: 9 bases; junction bases outside the gene matches: 10. Germline loops: CDR1 MDHEN, CDR2 SYDVKM. As DNA, the CDR3 is TGTGCCAGCAGTGTCCGGACAGGCCTTGGTTCACCCCTCCACTTT. It codes for CASSVRTGLGSPLHF.

The chain uses TRBV7-9 and TRBJ1-4, with 9 bases identical to TRBD1. The V segment lost 4 bases and the J segment 7 bases; nucleotides outside the gene matches: 7. Germline loops: CDR1 SEHNR, CDR2 FQNEAQ (reference sequence). The CDR3 extends over 15 amino acids. The CDR3 DNA is TGTGCCAGCAGCTCCCACCGGGACAGGGCTGAAAAACTGTTTTTT. This sequence encodes CASSSHRDRAEKLFF.

The chain couples TRBV4-3 to TRBJ1-2; 8 positions match TRBD1. Losses at the gene ends were 0 bases for V and 8 bases for J; bases not matched to a gene: 14. Germline V gene data show CDR1 as LGHNA and CDR2 as YSLEER. This CDR3 has 17 residues. The CDR3 sequence is CASSQDPQTSGGRGYTF. CDR3 in DNA: TGCGCCAGCAGCCAAGACCCTCAAACCTCAGGGGGCAGGGGCTACACCTTC.

The chain couples TRBV4-2 to TRBJ2-1; 10 nucleotides line up with TRBD2. V lost 3 bases, J lost 3 bases, and 11 bases stayed unmatched. CDR1 and CDR2 (germline): LGHNA, YNFKEQ. The CDR3 totals 18 residues. CDR3 loop: CASSQAGFSGGLYNEQFF. The DNA for the CDR3 is TGTGCCAGCAGCCAGGCCGGCTTTAGCGGGGGGCTCTACAATGAGCAGTTCTTC.

V gene TRBV5-4 combines with J gene TRBJ1-2; D is unclear. This CDR3 has 12 residues. Per the germline V gene, CDR1 is SGHNT and CDR2 is YYREEE (reference sequence). V was cut by 2 bases and J by 6 bases, with 8 bases left in between. The CDR3 loop reads CASSFGGNGYTF. CDR3 in DNA: TGTGCCAGCAGCTTCGGAGGGAATGGCTACACCTTC.

The chain recombines TRBV13 with TRBJ2-7; possibly TRBD1 for D (6 bases). The CDR3 is made up of 15 amino acids. Per germline, CDR1 PRHDT and CDR2 FYEKMQ (reference sequence). Trimming pared 4 bases from V and 6 bases from J, leaving 19 bases between. CDR3 loop: CASSSPGQGNPEQYF. CDR3 in DNA: TGTGCCAGCAGCTCCCCGGGGCAGGGGAACCCCGAGCAGTACTTC. The full variable domain, with the rest looked up from reference TRBV13 and TRBJ2-7, is AAGVIQSPRHLIKEKRETATLKCYPIPRHDTVYWYQQGPGQDPQFLISFYEKMQSDKGSIPDRFSAQQFSDYHSELNMSSLELGDSALYFCASSSPGQGNPEQYFGPGTRLTVT.

Comment on this clone: One end of the junction does not line up with germline, which may come from a read error. The V and J genes are TRBV5-1 and TRBJ1-2; D is perhaps TRBD1 (5 bases). Germline CDR1 reads SGHRS; CDR2 reads YFSETQ. The CDR3 contains 14 residues. CDR3 sequence reads: CASSLVGLGGVGAF. CDR3 sequence (DNA): TGCGCCAGCAGCTTGGTCGGCCTCGGAGGGGTTGGTGCCTTC.

The chain links TRBV6-5 to TRBJ2-1; 8 nucleotides line up with TRBD2. The V segment lost 6 bases and the J segment 4 bases; nucleotides outside the gene matches: 2. Germline values: CDR1 MNHEY, CDR2 SVGAGI. The CDR3 runs 13 residues. The CDR3 sequence is CASRTSAYNEQFF. The CDR3 bases are TGTGCCAGCAGGACTAGCGCTTACAATGAGCAGTTCTTC.

This clone was picked up a small number of times. This chain links TRBV6-5 with TRBJ1-1; perhaps TRBD1 as D (5 bases). The V and J ends lost 5 bases and 8 bases respectively, with 9 bases between them. CDR1 is MNHEY and CDR2 is SVGAGI in the germline V gene. The CDR3 has 11 amino acids. The CDR3 nucleotides read TGTGCCAGCAGTACGCACAGGGAAGCTTTCTTT. Its translation is CASSTHREAFF.

V and J are TRBV4-3 and TRBJ2-1, with TRBD2 matching over 9 bases. The germline CDR1 and CDR2 sequences are LGHNA and YSLEER. There are 15 residues in the CDR3. The junction had 5 bases not matched to a gene; V was cut back by 1 base and J by 7 bases. CDR3 sequence: CASSQVAGGQNEQFF. DNA for the CDR3: TGCGCCAGCAGCCAAGTTGCGGGAGGGCAGAATGAGCAGTTCTTC.

The rearrangement links TRBV11-2 to TRBJ1-2; 8 nucleotides align to TRBD1. CDR3 size: 19 residues. Germline CDR1 is SGHAT and CDR2 is FQNNGV. J lost 8 bases, V lost 2 bases, and 22 bases had no gene match. The CDR3 here is CASSLKGSFTGTGREGYTF. The CDR3, as DNA: TGTGCCAGCAGCTTAAAGGGCAGCTTTACCGGGACAGGCCGGGAAGGCTACACCTTC.

Written as DNA, the CDR3 is TGTGCCTGGAGTCAGGGGGCGACCAATCAGCCCCAGCATTTT. Protein product: CAWSQGATNQPQHF. The rearrangement joins TRBV30 to TRBJ1-5; 8 nucleotides align to TRBD1. CDR1 and CDR2 (germline): GTSNPN, SVGIG (reference sequence). CDR3 length equals 14 residues. Unmatched junction bases numbered 3, after V lost 2 bases and J lost 3 bases.

The CDR3 bases are TGTGCCAGCAGCGTATTGACAGGGGGTACCCCTGAAGCTTTCTTT. Its protein is CASSVLTGGTPEAFF. The genes are TRBV7-2 and TRBJ1-1; 9 bases line up with TRBD1. The CDR3 runs 15 residues. V gave up 5 bases and J gave up 6 bases; unmatched junction bases: 10. Germline lookup yields CDR1 SGHTA and CDR2 FQGNSA. Full variable domain (rest looked up from reference TRBV7-2 and TRBJ1-1): GAGVSQSPSNKVTEKGKDVELRCDPISGHTALYWYRQSLGQGLEFLIYFQGNSAPDKSGLPSDRFSAERTGGSVSTLTIQRTQQEDSAVYLCASSVLTGGTPEAFFGQGTRLTVV.

The V and J genes are TRBV5-8 and TRBJ2-5; 7 nucleotides agree with TRBD1. The V and J ends lost 1 base and 5 bases, in that order; junction bases with no gene match: 8. The length of the CDR3 is 15 residues. Germline V gene lookup returns CDR1 SGHTS and CDR2 YDEGEE. In nucleotides, the CDR3 is TGTGCCAGCAGCTTGTATGACAGGGAGCGCGAGACCCAGTACTTC. This encodes CASSLYDRERETQYF. The variable domain in full, with the rest retrieved from reference TRBV5-8 and TRBJ2-5, is EAGVTQSPTHLIKTRGQQATLRCSPISGHTSVYWYQQALGLGLQFLLWYDEGEERNRGNFPPRFSGRQFPNYSSELNVNALELEDSALYLCASSLYDRERETQYFGPGTRLLVL.

The J gene is TRBJ2-7, the V gene TRBV9; no definite D call. Between the trimmed V and J ends, which lost 4 bases and 0 bases, there was a span of 11 bases. This CDR3 has 14 amino acids. Germline loops: CDR1 SGDLS, CDR2 YYNGEE. CDR3 nucleotide sequence: TGTGCCAGCAGCATTGATAGTGGCTCCTACGAGCAGTACTTC. Its protein product is CASSIDSGSYEQYF.

CDR3 bases: TGTGCCAGCAGCTACCAAGGGAGGGACACTGAAGCTTTCTTT. Translation gives CASSYQGRDTEAFF. The chain carries TRBV5-6 and TRBJ1-1; D is unclear. Between the trimmed V and J ends, which lost 3 bases and 3 bases, there was a span of 12 bases. Germline CDR1 is SGHDT and CDR2 is YYEEEE. The CDR3 totals 14 residues.

This chain links TRBV6-2 or TRBV6-3 with TRBJ1-4; TRBD1 matches at 7 bases. The CDR3 extends over 16 amino acids. Germline V gene lookup returns CDR1 MNHEY and CDR2 SVGEGT. Germline trimming cut 6 bases from V and 0 bases from J; bases unmatched to any gene: 7. The CDR3 here is CASSHGQDPTNEKLFF. The CDR3 nucleotides read TGTGCCAGCAGCCATGGACAGGACCCAACTAATGAAAAACTGTTTTTT.

This clone appeared a single time. This sequence joins TRBV10-3 and TRBJ1-2; 9 bases agree with TRBD1. This CDR3 has 12 amino acids. Losses at the gene ends were 8 bases for V and 8 bases for J; bases not matched to a gene: 6. CDR1 ENHRY and CDR2 SYGVKD come from the germline V gene. The CDR3 region is CAIHGDRDGYTF. CDR3 DNA sequence: TGTGCCATCCATGGGGACAGGGACGGCTACACCTTC.

This clone was observed once. V and J are TRBV19 and TRBJ2-1; 11 nucleotides match TRBD2. Unmatched junction bases numbered 4, after V lost 5 bases and J lost 1 base. This CDR3 spans 16 amino acids. CDR1 is LNHDA and CDR2 is SQIVND in the germline V gene (reference sequence). The CDR3 sequence: CASSLAGGPSYNEQFF. In DNA, the CDR3 is TGTGCCAGTAGTCTAGCGGGAGGACCTTCCTACAATGAGCAGTTCTTC.

The genes are TRBV4-3 and TRBJ1-6, with 7 bases lining up with TRBD1. The CDR3 loop spans 15 amino acids. V was pared by 4 bases and J by 10 bases, with 10 bases of the junction left unmatched. Germline V lookup: CDR1 LGHNA, CDR2 YSLEER. The chain's CDR3 is CASSPSRQGRSPLHF. CDR3 nucleotides: TGCGCCAGCAGCCCCAGCCGACAGGGCCGCTCACCCCTCCACTTT.

This chain links TRBV12-3 or TRBV12-4 with TRBJ1-1; D gene unclear. The CDR3 extends over 12 amino acids. V shed 2 bases and J shed 8 bases, with 9 bases lying between them. This CDR3 is CASSLSEFEAFF. The CDR3 DNA follows: TGTGCCAGCAGTTTAAGCGAGTTCGAAGCTTTCTTT.

The V call is TRBV24-1, the J call TRBJ2-1, with 8 nucleotides matching TRBD1. This CDR3 comprises 17 residues. The germline CDR1 and CDR2 sequences are KGHDR and SFDVKD. Losses at the gene ends were 3 bases for V and 7 bases for J; bases not matched to a gene: 13. DNA of the CDR3: TGTGCCACCAGTGATGCAGGACAGGGATTACTCGGGAATGAGCAGTTCTTC. Translated, it gives CATSDAGQGLLGNEQFF.

The chain combines TRBV12-5 with TRBJ1-3, with 10 bases identical to TRBD1. CDR3 size: 17 residues. CDR1 LGHNT and CDR2 FRNRAP come from the germline V gene. Trimming cost V 1 base and J 2 bases; bases outside gene matches: 5. The CDR3 DNA sequence: TGTGCTAGTGGTTTGGGACTGACAGGGGGCACTGGAAACACCATATATTTT. Translation: CASGLGLTGGTGNTIYF.

This chain uses TRBV28 with TRBJ1-1; 10 bases line up with TRBD1. Germline V gene data show CDR1 as MDHEN and CDR2 as SYDVKM. The CDR3 extends over 14 amino acids. J was trimmed by 2 bases and V by 6 bases; bases with no gene match: 3. The CDR3 DNA is TGTGCCAGCAGGTTGACAGGGGGCAACACTGAAGCTTTCTTT. Encoded protein: CASRLTGGNTEAFF.

The J gene is TRBJ2-1, the V gene TRBV6-5; D gene uncertain. V lost 5 bases to trimming and J lost 0 bases, with 11 bases between them. Germline V CDR1 and CDR2: MNHEY, SVGAGI. The CDR3 runs to 15 residues. The CDR3 DNA reads as TGTGCCAGCAGTCAAACAGTTAGCTCCTACAATGAGCAGTTCTTC. Translation: CASSQTVSSYNEQFF.

The V and J genes are TRBV9 and TRBJ2-7, with D possibly TRBD1 on 6 matching bases. Germline loops: CDR1 SGDLS, CDR2 YYNGEE. Trimming took off 0 bases at V and 7 bases at J, with 20 bases between the two ends. The CDR3 totals 16 residues. CDR3 sequence (DNA): TGTGCCAGCAGCGTAGATATCGGGACACCCTCGGAGGAGCAGTACTTC. Translation gives CASSVDIGTPSEEQYF.

V is TRBV5-4 and J is TRBJ2-1; 12 bases are a match to TRBD2. This CDR3 spans 16 amino acids. Germline values: CDR1 SGHNT, CDR2 YYREEE (reference sequence). The V and J ends lost 5 bases and 2 bases, in that order; junction bases with no gene match: 5. The CDR3 sequence: CASSRTSGITYNEQFF. The CDR3 DNA is TGTGCCAGCAGTCGGACTAGCGGGATCACCTACAATGAGCAGTTCTTC.